The 29 T cell receptor beta chains below all came from one sample that was sequenced in a study of Ad26.COV2.S vaccination and SARS-CoV-2 variants. Using immunoSEQ multiplex PCR, the repertoire was profiled, and TCRdb retains in-frame clones only, with some absent. The sample consists of about 350,000 clones, around 89% of them appearing once. Treatment reported: roughly 18 received Ad26.COV2.S at low or high dose, single or two shots; about 5 received placebo; per-sample allocation not given. Repertoires come from day 63 after the first vaccine or placebo injection. Here the sequenced sample was peripheral blood, taken in a trial of Ad26.COV2.S vaccine versus placebo. The receptors shown here come from a person between 18 and 60 years old who received the Ad26.COV2.S COVID-19 vaccine or a placebo.

The rearrangement uses TRBV5-4 and TRBJ2-1; TRBD2 matches at 9 bases. V lost 3 bases to trimming and J lost 5 bases; unmatched junction nucleotides: 9. Per the germline V gene, CDR1 is SGHNT and CDR2 is YYREEE (reference sequence). The CDR3 has 16 amino acids. For the CDR3, the DNA is TGTGCCAGCAGCTCCCTCGGGCGGGAGGGTGACAATGAGCAGTTCTTC. Amino acid sequence: CASSSLGREGDNEQFF.

The genes are TRBV6-2 or TRBV6-3 and TRBJ2-7; D might be TRBD1 (6 bases). V lost 0 bases and J 7 bases, leaving 16 bases between the germline ends. Per germline, CDR1 MNHEY and CDR2 SVGEGT. The CDR3 totals 15 residues. This chain's CDR3 is CASSYSLGQLLEQYF. The CDR3 DNA follows: TGTGCCAGCAGTTACTCATTAGGACAGCTACTAGAGCAGTACTTC.

The J gene is TRBJ1-5, the V gene TRBV5-1, with D tentatively TRBD1 (6 bases). The V and J ends lost 0 bases and 0 bases respectively, with 10 bases between them. From germline, CDR1 is SGHRS and CDR2 YFSETQ. The CDR3 is made up of 16 amino acids. The CDR3 nucleotides are TGCGCCAGCAGCTTGGAGGCAGGGGCTAGCAATCAGCCCCAGCATTTT. This sequence encodes CASSLEAGASNQPQHF.

This clone appeared once. The chain joins TRBV19 to TRBJ1-1; D unresolved. The ends were cut back, 2 bases at V and 3 bases at J, with 13 bases in the middle. Germline-derived CDR1 and CDR2 are LNHDA and SQIVND (reference sequence). CDR3 length: 15 amino acids. The CDR3 DNA follows: TGTGCCAGTAGTATATGGGCCTCAGAGGACACTGAAGCTTTCTTT. Its translation is CASSIWASEDTEAFF. Looking up the rest from reference TRBV19 and TRBJ1-1 gives the full variable domain: DGGITQSPKYLFRKEGQNVTLSCEQNLNHDAMYWYRQDPGQGLRLIYYSQIVNDFQKGDIAEGYSVSREKKESFPLTVTSAQKNPTAFYLCASSIWASEDTEAFFGQGTRLTVV.

This clone showed up just a few times. V is TRBV7-9 and J is TRBJ2-1, with D hard to call. V was shortened by 5 bases and J by 10 bases, with 15 bases between the two germline ends. Looked up from germline, CDR1 is SEHNR and CDR2 is FQNEAQ (reference sequence). The CDR3 runs 13 residues. CDR3 region: CASSPSGLVEQFF. CDR3 in DNA: TGTGCCAGCAGCCCCTCGGGTCTCGTGGAGCAGTTCTTC.

The genes are TRBV6-1 and TRBJ1-6; perhaps TRBD1 as D (6 bases). V was cut by 1 base and J by 9 bases, with 16 bases left in between. Germline assignment: CDR1 MNHNS and CDR2 SASEGT. The CDR3 length is 16 residues. Here the CDR3 reads CASSEGTGRGGSPLHF. In nucleotides, the CDR3 is TGTGCCAGCAGTGAAGGAACAGGCAGGGGCGGTTCACCCCTCCACTTT.

V usage is TRBV7-8 and J usage is TRBJ1-1, with TRBD1 as a possible D gene (5 bases). CDR1 SGHVS and CDR2 FQNEAQ come from the germline V gene. The CDR3 sequence is 14 residues long. V gave up 4 bases and J gave up 0 bases, with 9 bases separating them. CDR3 coding DNA: TGTGCCAGCAGCTACCGAGGGGTGAACACTGAAGCTTTCTTT. Its translation is CASSYRGVNTEAFF. Full variable domain (rest looked up from reference TRBV7-8 and TRBJ1-1): GAGVSQSPRYKVAKRGQDVALRCDPISGHVSLFWYQQALGQGPEFLTYFQNEAQLDKSGLPSDRFFAERPEGSVSTLKIQRTQQEDSAVYLCASSYRGVNTEAFFGQGTRLTVV.

The CDR3 loop reads CASSSPRGSGHWLYF. In DNA form, the CDR3 reads TGTGCCAGCAGCTCTCCCCGGGGGTCCGGGCACTGGTTGTACTTC. V gene TRBV11-2 combines with J gene TRBJ2-7, with a possible D match to TRBD2 (6 bases). The CDR3 loop spans 15 amino acids. Deletions cut 4 bases from V and 12 bases from J, with 25 bases between. The V gene's germline CDR1 is SGHAT and CDR2 FQNNGV.

V usage is TRBV19 and J usage is TRBJ1-6; no firm D call. Looked up from germline, CDR1 is LNHDA and CDR2 is SQIVND (reference sequence). This CDR3 has 13 amino acids. V was pared by 3 bases and J by 8 bases, with 8 bases between. In DNA form, the CDR3 reads TGTGCCAGTAGTATTTTGAGGGATTCACCCCTCCACTTT. This codes for CASSILRDSPLHF.

CDR3 amino acids: CASSSTRVETQYF. The DNA of the CDR3 is TGTGCCAGCAGCTCTACTAGGGTAGAGACCCAGTACTTC. The V and J genes are TRBV5-5 and TRBJ2-5; D possibly corresponds to TRBD2 (5 bases). In germline, CDR1 is SGHKS, CDR2 YYEKEE (reference sequence). The CDR3 has 13 residues. V gave up 3 bases and J gave up 4 bases, with 10 bases separating them.

The rearrangement joins TRBV6-4 to TRBJ2-3; 7 bases map to TRBD2. From germline, CDR1 is MRHNA and CDR2 SNTAGT. Trimming removed 0 bases from V and 4 bases from J; junction bases left unmatched: 4. The CDR3 is made up of 15 amino acids. Here the CDR3 DNA reads TGTGCCAGCAGTGACTCTAGACTAGCATCAGATACGCAGTATTTT. This encodes CASSDSRLASDTQYF.

The chain carries TRBV19 and TRBJ1-5; 9 bases are a match to TRBD1. V lost 5 bases to trimming and J lost 6 bases; unmatched junction nucleotides: 8. This CDR3 is 15 amino acids long. Germline assignment: CDR1 LNHDA and CDR2 SQIVND (reference sequence). CDR3 protein: CASSRDRAGRQPQHF. The CDR3 region has the DNA TGTGCCAGTAGTCGGGACAGGGCTGGGCGTCAGCCCCAGCATTTT.

The CDR3 loop is CASRGQLSSGNTIYF. The CDR3 DNA reads as TGTGCCAGCAGGGGGCAGCTGAGCTCTGGAAACACCATATATTTT. The rearrangement uses TRBV7-9 and TRBJ1-3; a weak D match, TRBD1 (5 bases). CDR1 and CDR2 from the germline V gene are SEHNR and FQNEAQ (reference sequence). The CDR3 has 15 residues. V was clipped by 6 bases and J by 0 bases, with 12 bases between them.

This chain joins TRBV14 and TRBJ1-6, with 9 nucleotides matching TRBD1. V was clipped by 6 bases and J by 4 bases; unmatched bases: 4. The CDR3 loop spans 15 amino acids. CDR1 is SGHDN, CDR2 FVKESK, per germline. Here the CDR3 reads CASSRDRAYNSPLHF. CDR3 coding DNA: TGTGCCAGCAGTCGGGACAGGGCATATAATTCACCCCTCCACTTT.

V is TRBV27 and J is TRBJ2-7, with D unresolved. This CDR3 has 13 residues. V was shortened by 3 bases and J by 1 base, with 7 bases between the two germline ends. Germline V gene sequence: CDR1 MNHEY, CDR2 SMNVEV (reference sequence). CDR3 sequence: CASSLTVSYEQYF. CDR3 coding DNA: TGTGCCAGCAGTTTGACGGTATCCTACGAGCAGTACTTC.

The chain combines TRBV28 with TRBJ1-6; unclear D gene. V lost 2 bases to trimming and J lost 3 bases, with 8 bases between them. Germline values: CDR1 MDHEN, CDR2 SYDVKM. The CDR3 extends over 15 amino acids. CDR3 coding DNA: TGTGCCAGCAGTTTAAAACCGTTCTATAATTCACCCCTCCACTTT. Translating gives CASSLKPFYNSPLHF.

This clone was picked up a small number of times. V and J are TRBV7-2 and TRBJ2-7, with D perhaps given as TRBD1 or TRBD2 (5 bases each). Trimming took 1 base from V and 2 from J, leaving 9 bases between them. This CDR3 region has 14 residues. Germline V gene lookup returns CDR1 SGHTA and CDR2 FQGNSA. The CDR3, as DNA: TGTGCCAGCAGCTTAGGAGGGGTACCCTACGAGCAGTACTTC. Translation gives CASSLGGVPYEQYF.

The chain couples TRBV13 to TRBJ1-1, with no clear D. V was pared by 5 bases and J by 4 bases, with 20 bases between. This CDR3 region has 16 residues. CDR1 and CDR2 from the germline V gene are PRHDT and FYEKMQ (reference sequence). This CDR3 is CASSRIVAPTGTEAFF. For the CDR3, the DNA is TGTGCCAGCAGCAGAATTGTGGCCCCCACGGGCACTGAAGCTTTCTTT.

The J gene is TRBJ1-4, the V gene TRBV7-2, with TRBD1 as a possible D gene (6 bases). This CDR3 region has 13 residues. V was shortened by 5 bases and J by 6 bases, with 10 bases between the two germline ends. Germline CDR1 SGHTA, CDR2 FQGNSA. For the CDR3, the DNA is TGTGCCAGCAGCCTATACAGGGATGAAAAACTGTTTTTT. Translating gives CASSLYRDEKLFF.

The chain couples TRBV6-5 to TRBJ1-1; 8 bases are shared with TRBD1. The CDR3 spans 15 residues. CDR1 and CDR2 from the germline V gene are MNHEY and SVGAGI. V was pared by 8 bases and J by 2 bases, with 10 bases of the junction left unmatched. CDR3 region: CASSQDRDRNTEAFF. The CDR3 nucleotides read TGTGCCAGCTCCCAGGACAGGGATCGAAACACTGAAGCTTTCTTT.

The chain uses TRBV5-8 and TRBJ1-5; the D gene is possibly TRBD1 (5 bases). CDR1 and CDR2 (germline): SGHTS, YDEGEE. Trimming cost V 4 bases and J 4 bases, with 18 bases left between them. This CDR3 is built from 16 residues. Written as DNA, the CDR3 is TGTGCCAGCAGCCGAGGGGCAGAGATTGTGAATCAGCCCCAGCATTTT. Translation gives CASSRGAEIVNQPQHF.

J is TRBJ1-1 and V is TRBV28; TRBD1 might be the D (6 bases). Trimming pared 5 bases from V and 5 bases from J, leaving 15 bases between. Germline V gives CDR1 MDHEN, CDR2 SYDVKM. The length of the CDR3 is 14 residues. CDR3 amino acids: CASSLLGASTEAFF. Here the CDR3 DNA reads TGTGCCAGCAGTCTTCTGGGGGCGTCAACTGAAGCTTTCTTT.

This chain connects TRBV25-1 to TRBJ1-5; D is possibly TRBD1 (6 bases). CDR1 is MGHDK and CDR2 is SYGVNS in the germline V gene. This CDR3 region has 13 residues. V was shortened by 4 bases and J by 4 bases, with 8 bases between the two germline ends. The CDR3 DNA reads TGTGCCAGCAGTGGGACAGCTAATCAGCCCCAGCATTTT. This translates into CASSGTANQPQHF.

The chain uses TRBV7-3 and TRBJ2-6, with D perhaps TRBD2 (5 bases). The CDR3 spans 16 residues. Deletions cut 4 bases from V and 3 bases from J, with 13 bases between. Germline values: CDR1 SGHTA, CDR2 FQGTGA. CDR3 amino acids: CASSSPAGDGANVLTF. CDR3 bases: TGTGCCAGCAGCTCCCCCGCCGGGGATGGGGCCAACGTCCTGACTTTC.

The CDR3: CASSLLAGKRETQYF. CDR3 DNA sequence: TGTGCCAGCAGCTTACTTGCGGGGAAGCGGGAGACCCAGTACTTC. J is TRBJ2-5 and V is TRBV7-2, with D perhaps matching TRBD2 (6 bases). This CDR3 is 15 amino acids long. Per germline, CDR1 SGHTA and CDR2 FQGNSA. Trimming took off 2 bases at V and 5 bases at J, with 15 bases between the two ends.

V and J are TRBV9 and TRBJ2-2, with D perhaps matching TRBD2 (6 bases). The CDR3 has 16 amino acids. The germline gives CDR1 SGDLS, CDR2 YYNGEE. Trimming left V 0 bases short and J 1 base short, with 10 bases between. In nucleotides, the CDR3 is TGTGCCAGCAGCGTAGATGTCGGGGGGAACACCGGGGAGCTGTTTTTT. Residues: CASSVDVGGNTGELFF. Together with reference TRBV9 and TRBJ2-2, the CDR3 gives the full variable domain: DSGVTQTPKHLITATGQRVTLRCSPRSGDLSVYWYQQSLDQGLQFLIQYYNGEERAKGNILERFSAQQFPDLHSELNLSSLELGDSALYFCASSVDVGGNTGELFFGEGSRLTVL.

The chain links TRBV9 to TRBJ1-6; D ambiguous. Germline V lookup: CDR1 SGDLS, CDR2 YYNGEE. The length of the CDR3 is 15 residues. Trimming cost V 0 bases and J 5 bases, with 9 bases left between them. CDR3 DNA sequence: TGTGCCAGCAGCGTAGGAGGAGATGATAATTCACCCCTCCACTTT. Protein sequence: CASSVGGDDNSPLHF.

This chain joins TRBV29-1 and TRBJ1-3; tentative D call: TRBD1 (6 bases). Between the trimmed V and J ends, which lost 6 bases and 4 bases, there was a span of 13 bases. This CDR3 region has 13 residues. Germline lookup yields CDR1 SQVTM and CDR2 ANQGSEA. The CDR3 here is CSVKQGLGNTIYF. The CDR3 DNA follows: TGCAGCGTAAAACAGGGACTCGGAAACACCATATATTTT. The full variable domain, with the rest looked up from reference TRBV29-1 and TRBJ1-3, is SAVISQKPSRDICQRGTSLTIQCQVDSQVTMMFWYRQQPGQSLTLIATANQGSEATYESGFVIDKFPISRPNLTFSTLTVSNMSPEDSSIYLCSVKQGLGNTIYFGEGSWLTVV.

This clone was counted once. The chain employs TRBV6-2 or TRBV6-3 and TRBJ2-4, with D perhaps matching TRBD1 (6 bases). V lost 4 bases to trimming and J lost 7 bases, with 8 bases between them. CDR1 is MNHEY and CDR2 is SVGEGT in the germline V gene. The CDR3 extends over 12 amino acids. CDR3 DNA sequence: TGTGCCAGCAGTTTAGGACAGAACATTCAGTACTTC. This translates into CASSLGQNIQYF.